A single sample gave rise to the 20 T cell receptor beta chains below, sequenced in a study of blood T cell repertoires in COVID-19. Profiling relied on immunoSEQ multiplex PCR, and the TCRdb table lists in-frame clones only, not all of them. The table records roughly 87,000 clones, about two thirds of them present only once. The material sequenced was peripheral blood. Receptors were obtained from an elderly woman with acute or convalescent COVID-19.

CDR3 protein: CASSLGQGQETQYF. Here the CDR3 DNA reads TGTGCCAGCAGCTTAGGACAGGGACAAGAGACCCAGTACTTC. The chain employs TRBV7-6 and TRBJ2-5; 7 positions agree with TRBD1. V dropped 1 base and J dropped 2; count of bases not matched to a gene: 1. The CDR3 has 14 amino acids. From germline, CDR1 is SGHVS and CDR2 FNYEAQ.

The chain combines TRBV7-9 with TRBJ2-1, with 7 bases that match TRBD1. V was pared by 5 bases and J by 9 bases, with 7 bases of the junction left unmatched. Germline V gene data show CDR1 as SEHNR and CDR2 as FQNEAQ (reference sequence). The CDR3 contains 13 residues. In DNA, the CDR3 is TGTGCCAGCAGCAAATCGACAGGGACTGAGCAGTTCTTC. Protein: CASSKSTGTEQFF.

The gene calls are TRBV9 and TRBJ1-2; 7 nucleotides line up with TRBD1. Unmatched junction bases numbered 9, after V lost 2 bases and J lost 8 bases. Germline V lookup: CDR1 SGDLS, CDR2 YYNGEE. The CDR3 contains 14 residues. CDR3 nucleotide sequence: TGTGCCAGCAGCGTCCAAGGGGGCTCACACGGCTACACCTTC. Encoded protein: CASSVQGGSHGYTF.

The chain uses TRBV18 and TRBJ1-2; the D gene is possibly TRBD1 (5 bases). Germline assignment: CDR1 KGHSH and CDR2 LQKENI. The length of the CDR3 is 15 residues. Trimming stripped 5 bases from V and 3 bases from J, with 16 bases between. The CDR3 nucleotides are TGTGCCAGCTCATGGTCCGCTGGGGGGGACTATGGCTACACCTTC. As protein: CASSWSAGGDYGYTF. Full variable domain (remainder filled in from reference TRBV18 and TRBJ1-2): NAGVMQNPRHLVRRRGQEARLRCSPMKGHSHVYWYRQLPEEGLKFMVYLQKENIIDESGMPKERFSAEFPKEGPSILRIQQVVRGDSAAYFCASSWSAGGDYGYTFGSGTRLTVV.

This clone was counted a single time. The same CDR3 is also encoded by other DNA sequences in this sample. The gene calls are TRBV6-5 and TRBJ1-1; D uncertain. CDR3 size: 13 residues. The germline V gene has CDR1 MNHEY and CDR2 SVGAGI. Trimming pared 4 bases from V and 1 base from J, leaving 7 bases between. The CDR3 DNA reads as TGTGCCAGCAGTTCGGGAGAGAACACTGAAGCTTTCTTT. This gives the protein CASSSGENTEAFF.

The genes are TRBV19 and TRBJ2-5; 11 nucleotides line up with TRBD2. The V segment lost 6 bases and the J segment 4 bases; nucleotides outside the gene matches: 7. This CDR3 spans 15 amino acids. The germline V gene has CDR1 LNHDA and CDR2 SQIVND (reference sequence). DNA of the CDR3: TGTGCCAGTAGCCTAGCGGGGGGCCGAAGAGAGACCCAGTACTTC. Translated: CASSLAGGRRETQYF.

The V call is TRBV6-5, the J call TRBJ2-6; D is unresolved. The germline V gene encodes CDR1 MNHEY and CDR2 SVGAGI. V dropped 10 bases and J dropped 3 bases, with 13 bases sitting between them. The CDR3 loop spans 14 amino acids. The CDR3 bases are TGTGCCACCCAGAAACCTGGTGGGGCCAACGTCCTGACTTTC. Translating gives CATQKPGGANVLTF.

The CDR3 loop is CASSLAEQGRRTEAFF. CDR3 bases: TGCGCCAGCAGCTTGGCCGAACAGGGGAGGAGGACTGAAGCTTTCTTT. This sequence joins TRBV5-1 and TRBJ1-1, with 7 nucleotides matching TRBD1. Germline V CDR1 and CDR2: SGHRS, YFSETQ. V lost 0 bases and J lost 5; bases outside the gene matches: 10. The CDR3 spans 16 residues.

This sequence joins TRBV6-5 and TRBJ1-6; tentative D call: TRBD1 (6 bases). CDR3 size: 12 residues. CDR1 MNHEY and CDR2 SVGAGI come from the germline V gene. V was clipped by 6 bases and J by 13 bases, with 13 bases between them. The CDR3 bases are TGTGCCAGCAGCCGTACAGGGATGCCCCTCCACTTT. This sequence encodes CASSRTGMPLHF.

This clone has just one count. V gene TRBV18 combines with J gene TRBJ1-4, with 9 bases fitting TRBD1. Trimming took 3 bases from V and 3 from J; bases not matched to a gene: 5. This CDR3 is built from 16 residues. Germline V lookup: CDR1 KGHSH, CDR2 LQKENI. CDR3 in DNA: TGTGCCAGCTCACCTCCGGGACAGGGACCTAATGAAAAACTGTTTTTT. It translates to CASSPPGQGPNEKLFF.

The chain is built from TRBV9 and TRBJ1-2; D ambiguous. Trimming took off 0 bases at V and 8 bases at J, with 23 bases between the two ends. Germline CDR1 is SGDLS and CDR2 is YYNGEE. The CDR3 has 17 amino acids. The CDR3 DNA reads as TGTGCCAGCAGCGTAGTATCGATAGGACTCGGAGGTGTGGGCTACACCTTC. Amino acids: CASSVVSIGLGGVGYTF.

The chain combines TRBV5-4 with TRBJ2-1; 8 nucleotides align to TRBD2. V shed 5 bases and J 3 bases; nucleotides not matched to a gene: 10. CDR1 is SGHNT, CDR2 YYREEE, per germline (reference sequence). This CDR3 is 16 amino acids long. For the CDR3, the DNA is TGTGCCAGCAGTGCTCAACAGCGGGGGAACTACAATGAGCAGTTCTTC. This encodes CASSAQQRGNYNEQFF.

The gene calls are TRBV12-5 and TRBJ2-5; D might be TRBD1 (6 bases). This CDR3 comprises 13 residues. Germline V gives CDR1 LGHNT, CDR2 FRNRAP. V was pared by 4 bases and J by 7 bases, with 13 bases between. In nucleotides, the CDR3 is TGTGCTAGTGGTTCACAGGGATTAGGGACCCAGTACTTC. Translated, it gives CASGSQGLGTQYF.

The chain links TRBV29-1 to TRBJ1-1; TRBD1 is a possible D gene (5 bases). This CDR3 contains 14 residues. The V end lost 4 bases, the J end lost 4 bases, and 16 bases lay between the germline ends. Per the germline V gene, CDR1 is SQVTM and CDR2 is ANQGSEA. DNA for the CDR3: TGCAGCGTTGTTCGGCAAGGGGCAGGCACTGAAGCTTTCTTT. This gives the protein CSVVRQGAGTEAFF.

The V and J genes are TRBV5-1 and TRBJ1-4; no definite D call. V shed 0 bases and J shed 10 bases, with 19 bases lying between them. Germline CDR1 SGHRS, CDR2 YFSETQ. This CDR3 spans 16 amino acids. CDR3 nucleotide sequence: TGCGCCAGCAGCTTGGTGGAGGCGTCAGCAGGTTCAAAACTGTTTTTT. It specifies CASSLVEASAGSKLFF.

The gene calls are TRBV4-1 and TRBJ1-1, with D possibly being TRBD1 (6 bases). Trimming took off 4 bases at V and 0 bases at J, with 12 bases between the two ends. The CDR3 totals 15 residues. Germline CDR1 MGHRA, CDR2 YSYEKL. In DNA, the CDR3 is TGCGCCAGCAGCCGGGCAGGGGTAATGAACACTGAAGCTTTCTTT. It translates to CASSRAGVMNTEAFF.

CDR3 nucleotides: TGTGCCAGCAGCCACGGCCAACAGGGGATCCATGGCTACACCTTC. It codes for CASSHGQQGIHGYTF. V usage is TRBV14 and J usage is TRBJ1-2, with TRBD1 matching 7 bases. The CDR3 loop spans 15 amino acids. V lost 3 bases, J lost 6 bases, and 10 bases stayed unmatched. The germline CDR1 and CDR2 sequences are SGHDN and FVKESK. Full variable domain (missing parts from reference TRBV14 and TRBJ1-2): EAGVTQFPSHSVIEKGQTVTLRCDPISGHDNLYWYRRVMGKEIKFLLHFVKESKQDESGMPNNRFLAERTGGTYSTLKVQPAELEDSGVYFCASSHGQQGIHGYTFGSGTRLTVV.

The chain combines TRBV12-3 or TRBV12-4 with TRBJ1-1; D is ambiguous. The CDR3 runs to 13 residues. With 3 bases removed from V and 2 bases from J, the gap between germline ends came to 7 bases. Here the CDR3 reads CASSFLLNTEAFF. The CDR3 DNA reads TGTGCCAGCAGTTTTCTGCTAAACACTGAAGCTTTCTTT.

This sequence joins TRBV11-2 and TRBJ2-3, with a tentative D call TRBD2 (5 bases). The CDR3 consists of 13 residues. Germline V lookup: CDR1 SGHAT, CDR2 FQNNGV. The ends were cut back, 5 bases at V and 5 bases at J, with 11 bases in the middle. The CDR3 reads CASSPWEIDTQYF. As DNA, the CDR3 is TGTGCCAGCAGCCCCTGGGAGATAGATACGCAGTATTTT.

The chain has TRBV4-3 and TRBJ2-5; the D gene is possibly TRBD2 (6 bases). The CDR3 has 16 residues. V dropped 0 bases and J dropped 2 bases, with 13 bases sitting between them. The germline V gene has CDR1 LGHNA and CDR2 YSLEER. CDR3 DNA sequence: TGCGCCAGCAGCCAAGATTTAAGGCTAGCGCAAGAGACCCAGTACTTC. Amino acid sequence: CASSQDLRLAQETQYF.